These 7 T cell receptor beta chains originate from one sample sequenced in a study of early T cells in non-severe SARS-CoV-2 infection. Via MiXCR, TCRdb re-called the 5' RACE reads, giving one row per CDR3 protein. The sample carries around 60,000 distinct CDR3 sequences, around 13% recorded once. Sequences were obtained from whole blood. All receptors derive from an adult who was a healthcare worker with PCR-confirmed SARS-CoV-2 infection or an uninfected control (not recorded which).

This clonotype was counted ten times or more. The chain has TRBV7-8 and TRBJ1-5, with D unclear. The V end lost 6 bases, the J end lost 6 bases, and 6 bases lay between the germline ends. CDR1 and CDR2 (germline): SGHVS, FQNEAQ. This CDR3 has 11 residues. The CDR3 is CASSSLQPQHF. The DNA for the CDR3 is TGTGCCAGCAGTTCTCTTCAGCCCCAGCATTTT.

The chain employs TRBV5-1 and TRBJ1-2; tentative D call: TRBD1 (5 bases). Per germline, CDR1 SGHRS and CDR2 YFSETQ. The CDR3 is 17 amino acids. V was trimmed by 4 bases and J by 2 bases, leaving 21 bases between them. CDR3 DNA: TGCGCCAGCAGCACTGGTTGGACCGACAGACTAAACTATGGCTACACCTTC. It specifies CASSTGWTDRLNYGYTF.

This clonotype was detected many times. In DNA, the CDR3 is TGTGCCAGCAGTTACAGGGACTCCTACGAGCAGTACTTC. This encodes CASSYRDSYEQYF. The chain couples TRBV6-2 or TRBV6-3 to TRBJ2-7; no reliable D call. CDR1 and CDR2 from the germline V gene are MNHEY and SVGEGT. The CDR3 totals 13 residues. The V gene lost 2 bases and the J gene lost 0 bases, with 5 bases spanning the gap.

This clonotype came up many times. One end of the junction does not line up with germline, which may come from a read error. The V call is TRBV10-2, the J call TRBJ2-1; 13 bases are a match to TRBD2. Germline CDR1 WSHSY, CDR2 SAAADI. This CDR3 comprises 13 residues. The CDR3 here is CASSEATSGGSLF. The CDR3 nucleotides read TGCGCCAGCAGTGAGGCGACTAGCGGGGGGTCACTCTTC.

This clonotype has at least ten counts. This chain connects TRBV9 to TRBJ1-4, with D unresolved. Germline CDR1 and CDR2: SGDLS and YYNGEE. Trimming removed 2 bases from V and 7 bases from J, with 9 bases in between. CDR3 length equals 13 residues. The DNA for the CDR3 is TGTGCCAGCAGCGTGAAGTGGGGTGAAAAACTGTTTTTT. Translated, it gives CASSVKWGEKLFF.

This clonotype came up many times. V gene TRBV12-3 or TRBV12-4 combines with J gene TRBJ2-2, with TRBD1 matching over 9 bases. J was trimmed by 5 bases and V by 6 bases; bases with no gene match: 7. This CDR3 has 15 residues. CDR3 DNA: TGTGCCAGCAGCCCCGGGACAGGGTTTACCGGGGAGCTGTTTTTT. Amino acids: CASSPGTGFTGELFF.

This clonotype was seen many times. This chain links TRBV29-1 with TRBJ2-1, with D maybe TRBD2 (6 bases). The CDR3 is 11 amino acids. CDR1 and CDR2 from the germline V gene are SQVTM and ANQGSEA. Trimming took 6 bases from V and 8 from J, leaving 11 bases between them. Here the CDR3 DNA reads TGCAGCGTGGGGGAGCGGGATGAGCAGTTCTTC. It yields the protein CSVGERDEQFF.